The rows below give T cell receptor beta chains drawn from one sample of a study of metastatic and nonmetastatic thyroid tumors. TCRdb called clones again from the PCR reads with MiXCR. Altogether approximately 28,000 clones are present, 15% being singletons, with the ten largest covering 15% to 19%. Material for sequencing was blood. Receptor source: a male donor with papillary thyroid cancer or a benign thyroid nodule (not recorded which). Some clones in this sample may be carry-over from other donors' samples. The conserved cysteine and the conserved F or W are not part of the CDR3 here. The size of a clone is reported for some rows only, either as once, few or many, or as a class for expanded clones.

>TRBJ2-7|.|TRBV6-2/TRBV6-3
ASRTSCNYEQY
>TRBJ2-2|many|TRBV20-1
SARDRGGPTGELF
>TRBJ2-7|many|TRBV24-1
ASPGFRDIPYEQY
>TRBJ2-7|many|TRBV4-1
ASSQERGRGYEQY
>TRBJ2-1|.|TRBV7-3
ASLDGF
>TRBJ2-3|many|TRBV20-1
SARPPWGDTQY
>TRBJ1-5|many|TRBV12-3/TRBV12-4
ASSRRLGGNQPQH
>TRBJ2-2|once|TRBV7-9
ASTLFCTSTGELF
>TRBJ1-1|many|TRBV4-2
ASSQVLGEGTEAF
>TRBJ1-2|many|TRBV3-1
ASRGQGDYGYT
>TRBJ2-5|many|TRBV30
AWSVRDRGETQY
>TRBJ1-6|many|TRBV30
AWRPRDRDASPLH
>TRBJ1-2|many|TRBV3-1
ASSQVDYGYT
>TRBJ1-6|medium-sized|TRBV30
AWKGQGFSPLH
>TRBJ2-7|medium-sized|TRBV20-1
SARATGAEYEQY
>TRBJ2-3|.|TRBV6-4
ASSNSTSVGDTQY
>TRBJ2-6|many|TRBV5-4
ASSSDPDSGANVLT
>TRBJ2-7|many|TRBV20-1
SAREATYEQY
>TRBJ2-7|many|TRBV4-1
ASSPRELGQGVYEQY
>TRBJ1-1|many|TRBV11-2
ASSLEGGAF
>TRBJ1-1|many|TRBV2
ASSDRVGNTEAF
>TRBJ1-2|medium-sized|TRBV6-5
ASSYSGGQPTLKGYT
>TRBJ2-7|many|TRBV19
ASSIGGGRNEQY
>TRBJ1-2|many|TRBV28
ATIYAGAFGYT
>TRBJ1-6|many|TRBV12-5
ASGLGGARSPLH
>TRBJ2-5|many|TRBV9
ASSPGGGLGETQY
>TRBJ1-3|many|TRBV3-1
ASSPMVGAGNTIY
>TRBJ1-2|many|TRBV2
ASSEALAGYGYT
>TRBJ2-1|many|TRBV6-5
ASSYSLNEQF
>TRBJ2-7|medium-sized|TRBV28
ASSLLATQPRSSYEQY
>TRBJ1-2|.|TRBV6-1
ASSEAYSS
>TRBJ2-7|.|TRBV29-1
SGQGAGGSEQY
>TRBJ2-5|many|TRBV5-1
ASRLAGLSGTQY
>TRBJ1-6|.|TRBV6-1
ASSQTGTGISSPLH
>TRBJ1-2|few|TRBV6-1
ASSERQGVGYT
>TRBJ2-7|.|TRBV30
AWPPMDSYEQY
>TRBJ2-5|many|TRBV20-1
SARESKGGPRETQY
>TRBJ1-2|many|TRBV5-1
ASSGESYGYT
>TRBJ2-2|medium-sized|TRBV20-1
SARGDFDTGELF
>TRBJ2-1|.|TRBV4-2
ASSQGRDVDNDQS
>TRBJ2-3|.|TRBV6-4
ASSDGPDTDTQY
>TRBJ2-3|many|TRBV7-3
ASSLTGQFTDTQY
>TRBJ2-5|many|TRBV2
ASSWTEETQY
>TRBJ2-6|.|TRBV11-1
ANSPTRDFVGANVLT
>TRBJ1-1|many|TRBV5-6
ASSLGGNTEAF
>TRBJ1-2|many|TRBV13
ASSSSRDPGYT
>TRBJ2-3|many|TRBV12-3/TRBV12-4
ASSQRLAGTIDTQY
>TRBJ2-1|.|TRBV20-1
SANSGGNEQF
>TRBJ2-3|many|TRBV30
AWSQGGGTDTQY
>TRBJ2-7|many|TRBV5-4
ASSLGGGEQY
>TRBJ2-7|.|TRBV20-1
SARGTSGTYEQY
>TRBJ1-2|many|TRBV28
ATPSRGRGGYT
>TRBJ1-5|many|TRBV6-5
ASSYSAGNQPQH
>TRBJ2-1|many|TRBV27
ASSLRDTGNEQF
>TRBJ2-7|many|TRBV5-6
ASSFKGHSDEQY
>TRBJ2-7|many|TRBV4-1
ASSRGGEQY
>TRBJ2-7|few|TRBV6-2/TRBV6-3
ASSIRATALYEQY
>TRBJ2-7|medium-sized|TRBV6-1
ASSESGLRGTVPYEQY
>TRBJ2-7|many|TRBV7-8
ASSLAEGTGFHEQY
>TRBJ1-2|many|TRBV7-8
ASSLGGKGYT